A selection of T cell receptor beta chains follows, all from one sample in a study of blood T cell repertoires in COVID-19. The table came from immunoSEQ multiplex PCR; TCRdb's copy has only in-frame clones and leaves some out. The sample includes 250,000 or so clones, about 88% of them seen just once. Sample: peripheral blood. The receptor set was obtained from a woman aged 40 to 50 who had recovered from COVID-19. Each CDR3 is given with its conserved first and last residue. Each record gives: V gene, CDR3 length, clone size, J gene, D gene, CDR3 DNA, CDR3 protein. D genes are given only for firm matches. The size entry is marked missing in some rows and otherwise reads once, few, many or a size class.

>TRBV18|15|-|TRBJ2-2|TRBD2
TGTGCCAGCTCACCACCTGCGGGAGTGACCGGGGAGCTGTTTTTT
CASSPPAGVTGELFF
>TRBV7-2|16|-|TRBJ2-4|TRBD2
TGTGCCAGCAGCTTCGGTGCGAGCGGGAGTGGGGACATTCAGTACTTC
CASSFGASGSGDIQYF
>TRBV29-1|13|-|TRBJ2-3|TRBD2
TGCACCGTAGCGGGGCGTTACACAGATACGCAGTATTTT
CTVAGRYTDTQYF
>TRBV10-2|13|-|TRBJ1-2|-
TGCGCCAGCAGTGAGACAGTAGACTATGGCTACACCTTC
CASSETVDYGYTF
>TRBV28|16|-|TRBJ1-2|-
TGTGCCAGCAGTTTAAGTGCGACGGCAGGGGACAATGGCTACACCTTC
CASSLSATAGDNGYTF
>TRBV5-1|17|once|TRBJ2-2|TRBD1
TGCGCCAGCAGCTTCTACGGACAGGGGGCCCTCCCCGGGGAGCTGTTTTTT
CASSFYGQGALPGELFF
>TRBV10-1|15|-|TRBJ1-5|-
TGCGCCAGCCCTGAGGGCCGGCTCAAAAATCAGCCCCAGCATTTT
CASPEGRLKNQPQHF
>TRBV15|15|-|TRBJ2-1|TRBD2
TGTGCCACCAGCAGAGATAGCGGGAGTTACAATGAGCAGTTCTTC
CATSRDSGSYNEQFF
>TRBV29-1|14|few|TRBJ2-1|-
TGCAGCGTTGTTGGGGGCAGCTCCTACAATGAGCAGTTCTTC
CSVVGGSSYNEQFF
>TRBV11-3|15|-|TRBJ2-2|TRBD2
TGTGCCAGCAGCTTAGCTAGCGGGAACACCGGGGAGCTGTTTTTT
CASSLASGNTGELFF
>TRBV6-5|13|-|TRBJ1-1|-
TGTGCCAGCATCAGTTACCTGAACACTGAAGCTTTCTTT
CASISYLNTEAFF
>TRBV6-5|12|few|TRBJ1-1|TRBD1
TGTGCCAGCAGCCCCGGACAGGGAGAAGCTTTCTTT
CASSPGQGEAFF
>TRBV9|14|-|TRBJ2-5|TRBD1
TGTGCCAGCAGCGCGAGACAGGGTCAAGAGACCCAGTACTTC
CASSARQGQETQYF
>TRBV9|14|-|TRBJ1-1|TRBD1
TGTGCCAGCAGCCCCCTAGACAGGGACACTGAAGCTTTCTTT
CASSPLDRDTEAFF
>TRBV5-5|13|-|TRBJ2-3|-
TGTGCCAGCAGCTCTACGGGGGCAGATACGCAGTATTTT
CASSSTGADTQYF
>TRBV7-2|16|-|TRBJ1-3|TRBD1
TGTGCCAGCAGCCCTGCAGGCAGGGGGCATGGAAACACCATATATTTT
CASSPAGRGHGNTIYF
>TRBV24-1|16|-|TRBJ2-7|TRBD2
TGTGCCACCAGTGACCCCGGGAGGGGCAACCCCTACGAGCAGTACTTC
CATSDPGRGNPYEQYF
>TRBV19|14|few|TRBJ2-1|TRBD2
TGTGCCAGTAATTCGTTAGCGGGGGGTGCTGAGCAGTTCTTC
CASNSLAGGAEQFF
>TRBV7-9|14|-|TRBJ2-7|TRBD2
TGTGCCAGCAGCTCCACCACTAGCGGTCACGAGCAGTACTTC
CASSSTTSGHEQYF
>TRBV2|14|-|TRBJ2-5|-
TGTGCCAGCAGTGAGACCGTGGGAGGAGAGACCCAGTACTTC
CASSETVGGETQYF
>TRBV9|15|-|TRBJ1-5|TRBD1
TGTGCCAGCAGCCCATCGACAGGGAACAATCAGCCCCAGCATTTT
CASSPSTGNNQPQHF
>TRBV9|15|-|TRBJ1-2|TRBD1
TGTGCCAGCAGCGCTTCATTAGGACAGGGAAGTGGCTACACCTTC
CASSASLGQGSGYTF
>TRBV5-4|15|-|TRBJ1-2|-
TGTGCCAGCAGCTTTGCAGGTTCGAGGGACTATGGCTACACCTTC
CASSFAGSRDYGYTF
>TRBV7-2|14|-|TRBJ2-2|-
TGTGCCAGCAGTATGGACTACTTCACCGGGGAGCTGTTTTTT
CASSMDYFTGELFF
>TRBV12-3/TRBV12-4|11|-|TRBJ2-5|-
TGTGCCAGCAGTTTGAGGGAGACCCAGTACTTC
CASSLRETQYF
>TRBV30|15|-|TRBJ2-3|-
TGTGCCTGGACTGGTACAGGTGCTAGCACAGATACGCAGTATTTT
CAWTGTGASTDTQYF
>TRBV3-1/TRBV3-2|13|few|TRBJ1-1|-
TGTGCCAGCAGCCAGCAAGCCCGGGCTGAAGCTTTCTTT
CASSQQARAEAFF
>TRBV14|13|-|TRBJ1-3|-
TGTGCCAGCAGCCAAGCGTCTGGAAACACCATATATTTT
CASSQASGNTIYF
>TRBV2|14|-|TRBJ2-2|-
TGTGCCAGCAGTGTAGCTAGGAACACCGGGGAGCTGTTTTTT
CASSVARNTGELFF
>TRBV28|16|-|TRBJ1-3|TRBD1
TGTGCCAGCAGTCTTCCGGACAGGGGGGATGGAAACACCATATATTTT
CASSLPDRGDGNTIYF
>TRBV19|15|-|TRBJ2-3|TRBD1
TGTGCCAGTAGCCTTCAGGGGGCTAGCACAGATACGCAGTATTTT
CASSLQGASTDTQYF
>TRBV9|15|-|TRBJ1-1|TRBD1
TGTGCCAGCAGCGTAGTCAGGGGGCTGAACACTGAAGCTTTCTTT
CASSVVRGLNTEAFF
>TRBV19|13|-|TRBJ1-6|-
TGTGCCAGTAGTCCCAGTTCTAATTCACCCCTCCACTTT
CASSPSSNSPLHF
>TRBV11-2|15|-|TRBJ1-3|-
TGTGCCAGCAGCTTGGTTAGGAGCTCTGGAAACACCATATATTTT
CASSLVRSSGNTIYF
>TRBV28|15|-|TRBJ1-4|-
TGTGCCAGCAGTTTGCCCGGCAGGGGTTATGAAAAACTGTTTTTT
CASSLPGRGYEKLFF
>TRBV7-6|17|-|TRBJ2-1|-
TGTGCCAGCAGCTTAGTGGTTCAAGGGGCGATCGGGAATGAGCAGTTCTTC
CASSLVVQGAIGNEQFF
>TRBV29-1|14|-|TRBJ2-3|TRBD2
TGCAGCGGGACCTCTCGAGCGGGGAAGGATACGCAGTATTTT
CSGTSRAGKDTQYF
>TRBV6-5|14|-|TRBJ2-1|TRBD1
TGTGCCAGCGGATACCTGGGACAGGGCAATGAGCAGTTCTTC
CASGYLGQGNEQFF
>TRBV30|17|-|TRBJ2-1|TRBD1
TGTGCCTGGAGTCGAACCGGGACAGGGGGCGAATACAATGAGCAGTTCTTC
CAWSRTGTGGEYNEQFF
>TRBV28|15|-|TRBJ1-3|-
TGTGCCAGCAGTTTAGGCGGGCAATTCGGAAACACCATATATTTT
CASSLGGQFGNTIYF